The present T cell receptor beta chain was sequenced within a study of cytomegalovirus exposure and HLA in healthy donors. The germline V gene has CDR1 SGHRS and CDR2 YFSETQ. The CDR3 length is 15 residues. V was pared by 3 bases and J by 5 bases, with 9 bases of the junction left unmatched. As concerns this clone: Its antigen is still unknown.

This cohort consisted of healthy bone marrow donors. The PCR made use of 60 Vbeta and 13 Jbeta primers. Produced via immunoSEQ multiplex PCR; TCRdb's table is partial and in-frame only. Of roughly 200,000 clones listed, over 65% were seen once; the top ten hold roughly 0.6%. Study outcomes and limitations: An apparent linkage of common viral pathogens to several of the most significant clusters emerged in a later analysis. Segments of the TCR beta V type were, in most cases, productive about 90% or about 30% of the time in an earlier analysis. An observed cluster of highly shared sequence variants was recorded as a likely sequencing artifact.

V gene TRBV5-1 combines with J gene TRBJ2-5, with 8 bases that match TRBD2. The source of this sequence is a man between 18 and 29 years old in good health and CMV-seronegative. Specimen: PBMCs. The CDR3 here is CASSSGILAAETQYF. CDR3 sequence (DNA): TGCGCCAGCAGCTCGGGGATACTAGCGGCGGAGACCCAGTACTTC.